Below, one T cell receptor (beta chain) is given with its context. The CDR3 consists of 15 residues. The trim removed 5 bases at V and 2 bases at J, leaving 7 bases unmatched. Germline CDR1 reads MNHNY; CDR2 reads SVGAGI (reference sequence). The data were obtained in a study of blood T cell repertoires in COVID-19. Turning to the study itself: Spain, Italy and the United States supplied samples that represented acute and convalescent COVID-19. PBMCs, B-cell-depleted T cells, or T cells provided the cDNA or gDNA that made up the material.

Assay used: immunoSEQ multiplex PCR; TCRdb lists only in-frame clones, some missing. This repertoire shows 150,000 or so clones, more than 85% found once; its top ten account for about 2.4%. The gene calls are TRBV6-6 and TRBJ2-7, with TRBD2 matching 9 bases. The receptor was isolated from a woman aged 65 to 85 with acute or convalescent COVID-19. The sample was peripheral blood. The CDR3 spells CASSKGAGGPYEQYF. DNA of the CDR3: TGTGCCAGCAGTAAAGGGGCGGGGGGGCCCTACGAGCAGTACTTC.